Following are 5 T cell receptor beta chains from one sample sequenced in a study of T-cell memory formation after mild COVID-19. MiXCR, run by TCRdb on the 5' RACE reads, gives a single entry per CDR3 protein. The sample lists some 65,000 distinct CDR3 sequences, over 15% occurring once. The sequenced material came from PBMCs or a T cell subset sorted from them (not recorded which). The receptors shown here come from an adult woman who had mild COVID-19 (a few samples of this study predate the infection). Cell type and time point are not known.

V usage is TRBV4-1 and J usage is TRBJ2-6; TRBD2 agrees at 13 bases. Germline loops: CDR1 MGHRA, CDR2 YSYEKL. CDR3 length equals 19 residues. V shed 4 bases and J 1 base; nucleotides not matched to a gene: 7. The CDR3 region is CASSPLPGLAGSGANVLTF. CDR3 DNA sequence: TGCGCCAGCAGCCCCCTCCCGGGACTAGCGGGATCTGGGGCCAACGTCCTGACTTTC.

There are a few counts of this clonotype. This rearrangement joins TRBV7-9 to TRBJ1-1; D is undetermined. CDR1 SEHNR and CDR2 FQNEAQ come from the germline V gene (reference sequence). The CDR3 has 16 amino acids. Trimming shortened V by 9 bases and J by 3 bases, and 23 bases separated the two germline ends. The CDR3 region is CASQLPAGQSHTEAFF. Written as DNA, the CDR3 is TGTGCCAGTCAACTTCCCGCGGGCCAGTCGCACACTGAAGCTTTCTTT.

Only a few counts were recorded for this clonotype. V is TRBV20-1 and J is TRBJ2-7; 12 positions agree with TRBD2. This CDR3 is built from 14 residues. Germline CDR1 is DFQATT and CDR2 is SNEGSKA (reference sequence). V gave up 3 bases and J gave up 4 bases; unmatched junction bases: 4. CDR3 region: CSASGTSGQYEQYF. The CDR3 bases are TGCAGTGCTAGTGGGACTAGCGGGCAATACGAGCAGTACTTC.

This clonotype occurred a few times. The V call is TRBV7-3, the J call TRBJ1-1; possible D gene TRBD1, 5 bases. Germline V gene lookup returns CDR1 SGHTA and CDR2 FQGTGA. V gave up 2 bases and J gave up 5 bases, with 12 bases separating them. CDR3 length: 14 amino acids. CDR3 loop: CASSLGGGWTEAFF. For the CDR3, the DNA is TGTGCCAGCAGCTTAGGGGGAGGATGGACTGAAGCTTTCTTT.

CDR3 bases: TGTGCCAGTAGTGCGGGACTCAACTCCTACGAGCAGTACTTC. Translating it yields CASSAGLNSYEQYF. The gene calls are TRBV19 and TRBJ2-7; TRBD2 is a possible D gene (6 bases). The length of the CDR3 is 14 residues. Looked up from germline, CDR1 is LNHDA and CDR2 is SQIVND (reference sequence). V was trimmed by 5 bases and J by 0 bases, leaving 11 bases between them.